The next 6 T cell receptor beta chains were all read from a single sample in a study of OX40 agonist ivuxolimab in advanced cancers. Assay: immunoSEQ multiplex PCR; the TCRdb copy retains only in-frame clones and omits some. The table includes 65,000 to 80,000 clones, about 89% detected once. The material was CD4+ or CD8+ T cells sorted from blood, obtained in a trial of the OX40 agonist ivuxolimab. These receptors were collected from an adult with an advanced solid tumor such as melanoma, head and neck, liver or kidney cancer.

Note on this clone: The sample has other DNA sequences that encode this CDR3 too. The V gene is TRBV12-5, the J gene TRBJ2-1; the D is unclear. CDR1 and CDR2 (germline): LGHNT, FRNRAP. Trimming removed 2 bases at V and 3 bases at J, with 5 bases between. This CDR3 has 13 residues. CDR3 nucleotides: TGTGCTAGTGGTTTGTACAGCTACAATGAGCAGTTCTTC. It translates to CASGLYSYNEQFF.

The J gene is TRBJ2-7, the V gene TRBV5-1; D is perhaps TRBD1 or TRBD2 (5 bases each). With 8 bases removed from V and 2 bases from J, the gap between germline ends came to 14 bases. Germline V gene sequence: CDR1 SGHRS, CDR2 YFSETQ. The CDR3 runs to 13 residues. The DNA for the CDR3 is TGCGCCAGTGGTTCTATGGGGGCCTACGAGCAGTACTTC. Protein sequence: CASGSMGAYEQYF.

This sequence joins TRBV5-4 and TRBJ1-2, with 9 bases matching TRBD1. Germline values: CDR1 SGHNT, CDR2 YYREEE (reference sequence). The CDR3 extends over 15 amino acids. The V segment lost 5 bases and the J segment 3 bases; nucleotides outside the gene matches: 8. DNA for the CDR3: TGTGCCAGCAGGAAGGGACAGGGAAGAGACTATGGCTACACCTTC. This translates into CASRKGQGRDYGYTF.

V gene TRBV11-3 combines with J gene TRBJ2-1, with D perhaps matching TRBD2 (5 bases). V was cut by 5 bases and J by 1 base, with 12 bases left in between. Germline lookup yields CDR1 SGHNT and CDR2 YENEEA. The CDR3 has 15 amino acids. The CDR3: CASSSEGQSYNEQFF. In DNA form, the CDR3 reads TGTGCCAGCAGCAGTGAGGGCCAGTCCTACAATGAGCAGTTCTTC.

The CDR3 region is CASRATGNYGYTF. CDR3 nucleotides: TGTGCCAGCAGGGCCACAGGGAACTATGGCTACACCTTC. This chain links TRBV2 with TRBJ1-2; a possible D gene is TRBD1 (6 bases). CDR3 length: 13 residues. Germline CDR1 SNHLY, CDR2 FYNNEI. V lost 6 bases to trimming and J lost 2 bases, with 10 bases between them.

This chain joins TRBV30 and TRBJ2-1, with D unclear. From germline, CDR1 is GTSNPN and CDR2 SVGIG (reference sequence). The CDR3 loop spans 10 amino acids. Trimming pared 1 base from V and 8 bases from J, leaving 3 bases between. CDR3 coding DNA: TGTGCCTGGAGTGAATATGAGCAGTTCTTC. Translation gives CAWSEYEQFF.